One sample yielded the 31 T cell receptor beta chains listed below, sequenced in a study of blood T cell repertoires in COVID-19. The table came from immunoSEQ multiplex PCR; TCRdb's copy has only in-frame clones and leaves some out. The data hold around 100,000 clones, with roughly 92% observed a single time. The sequencing input was peripheral blood. Receptors originate from a man aged 50 or older with active COVID-19.

J is TRBJ1-4 and V is TRBV7-6; 8 positions agree with TRBD1. Germline V gene data show CDR1 as SGHVS and CDR2 as FNYEAQ. The V and J ends lost 0 bases and 7 bases, in that order; junction bases with no gene match: 7. The CDR3 sequence is 16 residues long. CDR3 loop: CASSLAIGQGSEKLFF. CDR3 coding DNA: TGTGCCAGCAGCTTAGCGATTGGACAGGGTAGTGAAAAACTGTTTTTT.

This rearrangement joins TRBV11-2 to TRBJ2-3; 13 nucleotides agree with TRBD2. CDR3 length: 16 amino acids. J was trimmed by 3 bases and V by 8 bases; bases with no gene match: 8. CDR1 is SGHAT, CDR2 FQNNGV, per germline. CDR3 bases: TGTGCCAGCCGCCGGACTAGCGGGAGTACTACAGATACGCAGTATTTT. As protein: CASRRTSGSTTDTQYF.

This chain uses TRBV19 with TRBJ1-2; the D gene is possibly TRBD1 (5 bases). The CDR3 length is 11 residues. Germline loops: CDR1 LNHDA, CDR2 SQIVND (reference sequence). Trimming cost V 11 bases and J 4 bases, with 11 bases left between them. The CDR3 here is CAVRGSYGYTF. CDR3 coding DNA: TGTGCCGTGCGGGGGAGCTATGGCTACACCTTC.

V and J are TRBV4-2 and TRBJ2-1; 7 bases are a match to TRBD2. V shed 6 bases, J shed 4 bases, and the junction held 12 bases outside the gene matches. This CDR3 spans 16 amino acids. Germline V gene sequence: CDR1 LGHNA, CDR2 YNFKEQ. CDR3 DNA: TGTGCCAGCAGACCTTTGGGCGGGAGTGGTTACAATGAGCAGTTCTTC. Protein product: CASRPLGGSGYNEQFF.

This clone was recorded only once. The V call is TRBV5-1, the J call TRBJ1-1; the D gene is possibly TRBD1 (5 bases). V lost 6 bases, J lost 6 bases, and 18 bases lay in between. The CDR3 has 14 residues. Germline assignment: CDR1 SGHRS and CDR2 YFSETQ. The CDR3 spells CASTLTGAGAEAFF. CDR3 DNA sequence: TGCGCCAGCACTCTGACTGGGGCAGGCGCTGAAGCTTTCTTT.

The chain recombines TRBV5-4 with TRBJ1-1; TRBD1 agrees at 7 bases. This CDR3 comprises 15 residues. The germline V gene encodes CDR1 SGHNT and CDR2 YYREEE (reference sequence). V lost 4 bases, J lost 1 base, and 7 bases stayed unmatched. The CDR3 DNA reads as TGTGCCAGCAGCCCGCGACAGGGTACGAACACTGAAGCTTTCTTT. Its translation: CASSPRQGTNTEAFF.

The CDR3 DNA sequence: TGTGCCAGCAGCTCACAGGCGCACTATGGCTACACCTTC. It translates to CASSSQAHYGYTF. V is TRBV5-6 and J is TRBJ1-2, with D maybe TRBD1 (5 bases). The CDR3 spans 13 residues. The germline V and J ends were trimmed by 3 bases and 3 bases, with 9 bases remaining between them. CDR1 and CDR2 from the germline V gene are SGHDT and YYEEEE.

J is TRBJ2-3 and V is TRBV14; TRBD2 agrees at 11 bases. The CDR3 runs 19 residues. J lost 6 bases, V lost 1 base, and 15 bases had no gene match. Per germline, CDR1 SGHDN and CDR2 FVKESK. DNA for the CDR3: TGTGCCAGCAGCCAAGGATTACTAGCGGGGGTCACCACATCCGATACGCAGTATTTT. It specifies CASSQGLLAGVTTSDTQYF.

This clone has a handful of counts. The chain combines TRBV10-3 with TRBJ2-7; TRBD1 matches 10 bases. The germline V gene has CDR1 ENHRY and CDR2 SYGVKD. The trim removed 6 bases at V and 5 bases at J, leaving 10 bases unmatched. The CDR3 runs to 15 residues. CDR3 in DNA: TGTGCCATCAGATCTCCGGGACAGGGGTGGAACGAGCAGTACTTC. Translation gives CAIRSPGQGWNEQYF.

This clone was recorded once. The chain joins TRBV19 to TRBJ1-4; D gene uncertain. V was clipped by 3 bases and J by 5 bases, with 13 bases between them. In germline, CDR1 is LNHDA, CDR2 SQIVND (reference sequence). The CDR3 loop spans 15 amino acids. The CDR3 DNA sequence: TGTGCCAGTAGTATGAGCGGTCTCCAAAATGAAAAACTGTTTTTT. This codes for CASSMSGLQNEKLFF.

The genes are TRBV27 and TRBJ1-5; no definite D call. V was pared by 5 bases and J by 9 bases, with 11 bases between. This CDR3 comprises 12 residues. Germline assignment: CDR1 MNHEY and CDR2 SMNVEV (reference sequence). CDR3 bases: TGTGCCAGCAGTCCCCAGGATGGGCCCCAGCATTTT. This sequence encodes CASSPQDGPQHF.

This chain joins TRBV10-2 and TRBJ2-7; TRBD1 matches 8 bases. The V and J ends lost 2 bases and 0 bases, in that order; junction bases with no gene match: 6. The CDR3 has 16 residues. Germline CDR1 reads WSHSY; CDR2 reads SAAADI. The CDR3, as DNA: TGCGCCAGCAGTGAGAGGCCAGGGGGCCCCTCCTACGAGCAGTACGTC. Translating it yields CASSERPGGPSYEQYV.

DNA of the CDR3: TGTGCCAGCAGTGATCAGGGATTCCAAGCTTTCTTT. Translating it yields CASSDQGFQAFF. V gene TRBV2 combines with J gene TRBJ1-1; tentative D call: TRBD1 (5 bases). Germline assignment: CDR1 SNHLY and CDR2 FYNNEI. The CDR3 has 12 amino acids. Trimming removed 3 bases from V and 9 bases from J, with 11 bases in between.

The chain recombines TRBV2 with TRBJ1-1; 9 bases fit TRBD1. The CDR3 is made up of 16 amino acids. V trimming: 4 bases; J trimming: 3 bases; junction bases outside the gene matches: 9. Germline V gene sequence: CDR1 SNHLY, CDR2 FYNNEI. This CDR3 is CASSAGQGNRDTEAFF. The CDR3 region has the DNA TGTGCCAGCAGTGCAGGACAGGGGAATAGGGACACTGAAGCTTTCTTT.

The chain links TRBV4-1 to TRBJ1-1; 7 positions agree with TRBD1. The CDR3 extends over 16 amino acids. CDR1 and CDR2 from the germline V gene are MGHRA and YSYEKL. After removal of 3 bases from V and 3 bases from J, the junction contained 10 bases not matched to a gene. Here the CDR3 DNA reads TGCGCCAGCAGCCAGTTCGACAGGGTCGCTCACACTGAAGCTTTCTTT. This sequence encodes CASSQFDRVAHTEAFF.

CDR3 sequence (DNA): TGTGCTAGTGGTTTGTCCTTGGGCCCACCTGCGTTCGAGCAGTACGTC. Residues: CASGLSLGPPAFEQYV. The V call is TRBV12-5, the J call TRBJ2-7, with no clear D. The CDR3 sequence is 16 residues long. Germline V lookup: CDR1 LGHNT, CDR2 FRNRAP. The germline V and J ends were trimmed by 2 bases and 6 bases, with 20 bases remaining between them.

This clone was seen a single time. The chain joins TRBV2 to TRBJ2-7; 9 bases line up with TRBD1. This CDR3 contains 14 residues. V lost 5 bases, J lost 4 bases, and 6 bases stayed unmatched. Per germline, CDR1 SNHLY and CDR2 FYNNEI. CDR3 coding DNA: TGTGCCAGCAGTAAACAGGGGGCCATTTACGAGCAGTACTTC. Its protein product is CASSKQGAIYEQYF.

The V call is TRBV5-1, the J call TRBJ1-1, with 7 bases identical to TRBD1. The CDR3 is made up of 16 amino acids. Germline CDR1 reads SGHRS; CDR2 reads YFSETQ. The trim removed 1 base at V and 2 bases at J, leaving 8 bases unmatched. For the CDR3, the DNA is TGCGCCAGCAGCTTGCGCCCCGGGACAGCCAACACTGAAGCTTTCTTT. This gives the protein CASSLRPGTANTEAFF.

The J gene is TRBJ2-6, the V gene TRBV7-8; TRBD1 agrees at 9 bases. The trim removed 2 bases at V and 0 bases at J, leaving 8 bases unmatched. Germline CDR1 is SGHVS and CDR2 is FQNEAQ. This CDR3 has 19 residues. CDR3 amino acids: CASSLQQGAEGSGANVLTF. DNA for the CDR3: TGTGCCAGCAGCTTACAACAGGGGGCAGAAGGCTCTGGGGCCAACGTCCTGACTTTC.

This chain connects TRBV2 to TRBJ2-2; 8 nucleotides line up with TRBD1. The germline V gene encodes CDR1 SNHLY and CDR2 FYNNEI. The V segment lost 1 base and the J segment 8 bases; nucleotides outside the gene matches: 0. The CDR3 covers 13 residues. Here the CDR3 reads CASSEGDRGELFF. DNA of the CDR3: TGTGCCAGCAGTGAAGGGGACAGGGGGGAGCTGTTTTTT. Filled out from reference TRBV2 and TRBJ2-2, the complete variable domain reads EPEVTQTPSHQVTQMGQEVILRCVPISNHLYFYWYRQILGQKVEFLVSFYNNEISEKSEIFDDQFSVERPDGSNFTLKIRSTKLEDSAMYFCASSEGDRGELFFGEGSRLTVL.

This sequence joins TRBV19 and TRBJ2-5; 9 nucleotides match TRBD1. J gave up 2 bases and V 5 bases, and 6 bases lay outside the gene matches. This CDR3 comprises 15 residues. Germline assignment: CDR1 LNHDA and CDR2 SQIVND (reference sequence). In nucleotides, the CDR3 is TGTGCCAGTAGTGGGGACAGGGCCCGACAAGAGACCCAGTACTTC. Encoded protein: CASSGDRARQETQYF.

The chain is built from TRBV3-1 (or the pseudogene TRBV3-2) and TRBJ1-3, with 8 bases identical to TRBD1. Germline CDR1 reads LGHDT; CDR2 reads YNNKEL (reference sequence). The CDR3 consists of 16 residues. J gave up 4 bases and V 5 bases, and 10 bases lay outside the gene matches. The chain's CDR3 is CASSGLTGGRGNTIYF. The CDR3 region has the DNA TGTGCCAGCAGCGGGCTAACAGGGGGAAGAGGAAACACCATATATTTT.

This chain links TRBV9 with TRBJ2-3; 7 nucleotides line up with TRBD1. The V segment lost 3 bases and the J segment 0 bases; nucleotides outside the gene matches: 4. Looked up from germline, CDR1 is SGDLS and CDR2 is YYNGEE. This CDR3 region has 15 residues. The CDR3 is CASSDGDSSTDTQYF. CDR3 bases: TGTGCCAGCAGCGATGGGGACAGTAGCACAGATACGCAGTATTTT.

The J gene is TRBJ2-1, the V gene TRBV3-1 (or the pseudogene TRBV3-2); no clear D. CDR3 length equals 15 residues. V gave up 0 bases and J gave up 10 bases, with 16 bases separating them. Germline values: CDR1 LGHDT, CDR2 YNNKEL (reference sequence). DNA for the CDR3: TGTGCCAGCAGCCAAGAAGTAAGATCCGTCGGGGAGCAGTTCTTC. Translating it yields CASSQEVRSVGEQFF.

The J gene is TRBJ2-1, the V gene TRBV11-3; the D is unclear. V lost 0 bases, J lost 5 bases, and 11 bases lay in between. The germline V gene has CDR1 SGHNT and CDR2 YENEEA. The CDR3 covers 15 residues. The DNA for the CDR3 is TGTGCCAGCAGCTTAGATCAGGTTCAGGACAATGAGCAGTTCTTC. It translates to CASSLDQVQDNEQFF.

The chain has TRBV19 and TRBJ1-5; no clear D. The germline CDR1 and CDR2 sequences are LNHDA and SQIVND (reference sequence). The CDR3 sequence is 13 residues long. Between the trimmed V and J ends, which lost 3 bases and 5 bases, there was a span of 8 bases. This CDR3 is CASSIRTHQPQHF. The CDR3 DNA reads as TGTGCCAGTAGTATCAGAACCCATCAGCCCCAGCATTTT.

The chain links TRBV6-5 to TRBJ1-2, with a weak D call TRBD1 (6 bases). The ends were cut back, 6 bases at V and 5 bases at J, with 10 bases in the middle. This CDR3 region has 12 residues. Germline V CDR1 and CDR2: MNHEY, SVGAGI. The CDR3 DNA reads as TGTGCCAGCAGAAAGGACAGATATGGCTACACCTTC. It yields the protein CASRKDRYGYTF.

The table lists this clone with a count of one. The J gene is TRBJ2-2, the V gene TRBV7-6; 7 bases fit TRBD2. The CDR3 consists of 16 residues. Germline CDR1 is SGHVS and CDR2 is FNYEAQ. Germline trimming cut 2 bases from V and 3 bases from J; bases unmatched to any gene: 6. The CDR3 bases are TGTGCCAGCAGCTTAAGCCCTAGCGGTTACACCGGGGAGCTGTTTTTT. Protein sequence: CASSLSPSGYTGELFF.

This chain uses TRBV6-5 with TRBJ1-3; D remains unclear. The germline CDR1 and CDR2 sequences are MNHEY and SVGAGI. The CDR3 is 15 amino acids. Deletions cut 5 bases from V and 2 bases from J, with 13 bases between. The CDR3 protein is CASSNGYSAGNTIYF. The CDR3 coding sequence is TGTGCCAGCAGTAACGGGTACTCGGCTGGAAACACCATATATTTT.

J is TRBJ1-3 and V is TRBV4-1, with no clear D. The CDR3 consists of 15 residues. Between the trimmed V and J ends, which lost 1 base and 0 bases, there was a span of 7 bases. Germline loops: CDR1 MGHRA, CDR2 YSYEKL. CDR3 DNA: TGCGCCAGCAGCCAAGTGTACAGCTCTGGAAACACCATATATTTT. Protein sequence: CASSQVYSSGNTIYF.

The rearrangement links TRBV24-1 to TRBJ2-1; D is perhaps TRBD2 (6 bases). The length of the CDR3 is 15 residues. Per germline, CDR1 KGHDR and CDR2 SFDVKD. V was trimmed by 0 bases and J by 4 bases, leaving 9 bases between them. CDR3 in amino acids: CATSDLAGTYNEQFF. In nucleotides, the CDR3 is TGTGCCACCAGTGATTTGGCAGGGACTTACAATGAGCAGTTCTTC.